The 8 T cell receptor beta chains presented below share a single source sample, sequenced in a study of long-term antiretroviral therapy in people with HIV. They ran version v3.0 of the immunoSEQ assay at survey level. Clones were read by immunoSEQ multiplex PCR, and TCRdb kept only the in-frame ones, dropping some. The sample has around 20,000 clones; around 86% are singletons. The material sequenced was unsorted PBMCs, taken 0.2 years before starting antiretroviral therapy. The receptors were gathered from a man aged 18-30 years with HIV.

The V and J genes are TRBV7-9 and TRBJ1-1; D not resolved. CDR1 SEHNR and CDR2 FQNEAQ come from the germline V gene (reference sequence). V lost 0 bases to trimming and J lost 11 bases, with 10 bases between them. The CDR3 length is 12 residues. This CDR3 is CASSLAAGRAFF. The CDR3 nucleotides are TGTGCCAGCAGCTTAGCGGCAGGTCGGGCTTTCTTT.

This chain connects TRBV6-6 to TRBJ2-3; weak D call: TRBD2 (6 bases). The ends were cut back, 4 bases at V and 10 bases at J, with 18 bases in the middle. CDR3 size: 14 residues. Germline assignment: CDR1 MNHNY and CDR2 SVGAGI (reference sequence). CDR3 region: CASSSWDLSGAQYF. In DNA form, the CDR3 reads TGTGCCAGCAGTTCCTGGGACCTCTCGGGAGCGCAGTATTTT.

CDR3 region: CASSFQTSPTDTQYF. The CDR3 region has the DNA TGTGCCAGCAGCTTCCAGACTAGCCCCACAGATACGCAGTATTTT. The chain has TRBV7-3 and TRBJ2-3; 7 positions match TRBD2. V trimming: 3 bases; J trimming: 2 bases; junction bases outside the gene matches: 5. In germline, CDR1 is SGHTA, CDR2 FQGTGA. This CDR3 is built from 15 residues.

The V gene is TRBV25-1, the J gene TRBJ2-3, with 9 bases lining up with TRBD2. CDR1 is MGHDK, CDR2 SYGVNS, per germline. The length of the CDR3 is 15 residues. Losses at the gene ends were 3 bases for V and 6 bases for J; bases not matched to a gene: 7. CDR3 in DNA: TGTGCCAGCAGTGATATGGGACTAGCTTCCGATACGCAGTATTTT. As protein: CASSDMGLASDTQYF.

This CDR3 reads CASSFSHSGANVLTF. As DNA, the CDR3 is TGTGCCAGCAGTTTCAGCCACTCTGGGGCCAACGTCCTGACTTTC. V and J are TRBV27 and TRBJ2-6; D is unclear. The CDR3 loop spans 15 amino acids. Between the trimmed V and J ends, which lost 3 bases and 0 bases, there was a span of 6 bases. Germline CDR1 and CDR2: MNHEY and SMNVEV (reference sequence).

The V call is TRBV6-6, the J call TRBJ2-1; 9 nucleotides match TRBD1. V was pared by 8 bases and J by 9 bases, with 17 bases of the junction left unmatched. In germline, CDR1 is MNHNY, CDR2 SVGAGI (reference sequence). This CDR3 has 16 amino acids. The CDR3 reads CASWANPGQGGTEQFF. DNA of the CDR3: TGTGCCAGCTGGGCTAATCCGGGACAGGGAGGCACTGAGCAGTTCTTC.

This clone was seen once. V usage is TRBV5-1 and J usage is TRBJ2-1, with a possible D match to TRBD1 (5 bases). Germline values: CDR1 SGHRS, CDR2 YFSETQ. The CDR3 consists of 14 residues. V was shortened by 0 bases and J by 6 bases, with 10 bases between the two germline ends. The DNA for the CDR3 is TGCGCCAGCAGCTTGGGGGTAGGGGTCAATGAGCAGTTCTTC. Protein: CASSLGVGVNEQFF.

The rearrangement links TRBV4-3 to TRBJ1-2; TRBD1 might be the D (6 bases). V lost 4 bases and J 6 bases, leaving 15 bases between the germline ends. The length of the CDR3 is 14 residues. Per germline, CDR1 LGHNA and CDR2 YSLEER. The CDR3 nucleotides read TGCGCCAGCAGCCCCACAGGGAATCTCCATGGCTACACCTTC. Residues: CASSPTGNLHGYTF.